This TCR beta chain derives from a study of blood T cell repertoires in COVID-19. The germline V gene has CDR1 MDHEN and CDR2 SYDVKM. J was trimmed by 7 bases and V by 5 bases; bases with no gene match: 11. CDR3 size: 15 residues. Clones were read by immunoSEQ multiplex PCR, and TCRdb kept only the in-frame ones, dropping some. The sample records about 120,000 clones, 82% being singletons. Sequences were obtained from peripheral blood. The TCR was taken from a woman aged 55-69 years with acute or convalescent COVID-19. V and J are TRBV28 and TRBJ1-2; 9 bases are a match to TRBD1. CDR3 sequence: CASSVPGQGRGGYTF. The CDR3 DNA sequence: TGTGCCAGCAGTGTACCGGGACAGGGACGGGGTGGCTACACCTTC.